The next 26 T cell receptor beta chains were all read from a single sample in a study of T cells in Graves' hyperthyroidism and ophthalmopathy. What was amplified from RNA transcripts were TCR beta CDR3 regions. A first-round RT-PCR of the TCR CDR3 used the HTBI primer set. TCRdb passed the multiplex PCR reads through MiXCR, listing each CDR3 protein once. The sample contains a few hundred thousand distinct CDR3 sequences, under 60% of which appear only once. Material: peripheral blood or thyroid tissue (not recorded which). Source of these receptors: an adult woman with Graves' disease, either hyperthyroidism or ophthalmopathy (not recorded which).

This clonotype occurred a few times. The CDR3 loop is CASTWEGYGETQYF. The DNA for the CDR3 is TGTGCCAGCACCTGGGAGGGGTATGGCGAGACCCAGTACTTC. The V gene is TRBV28, the J gene TRBJ2-5, with 7 bases identical to TRBD2. CDR1 is MDHEN and CDR2 is SYDVKM in the germline V gene. The ends lost 7 bases at V and 5 bases at J; junction bases unmatched: 10. The CDR3 is made up of 14 amino acids.

This clonotype was counted a few times. This sequence joins TRBV28 and TRBJ2-7, with 8 bases identical to TRBD2. Germline V gene data show CDR1 as MDHEN and CDR2 as SYDVKM. This CDR3 is built from 17 residues. V dropped 7 bases and J dropped 2; count of bases not matched to a gene: 16. The CDR3 sequence is CASTPTGGGPDPYEQYF. CDR3 DNA: TGTGCCAGCACTCCTACCGGGGGGGGTCCGGATCCCTACGAGCAGTACTTC.

This clonotype was found many times. The chain combines TRBV20-1 with TRBJ1-5, with no clear D. Per germline, CDR1 DFQATT and CDR2 SNEGSKA (reference sequence). The V end lost 0 bases, the J end lost 4 bases, and 10 bases lay between the germline ends. The CDR3 runs 14 residues. The CDR3: CSARDLLWNQPQHF. The CDR3 region has the DNA TGCAGTGCTAGAGATCTCCTTTGGAATCAGCCCCAGCATTTT.

The chain recombines TRBV7-2 with TRBJ1-4; weak D call: TRBD1 (5 bases). CDR3 length: 11 residues. V was pared by 6 bases and J by 13 bases, with 12 bases between. Germline V gives CDR1 SGHTA, CDR2 FQGNSA. The CDR3 is CASSSGGALFF. The CDR3 DNA reads as TGTGCCAGCAGTTCGGGAGGGGCACTGTTTTTT.

This clonotype was counted many times. V and J are TRBV6-4 and TRBJ1-5; no clear D gene. The germline gives CDR1 MRHNA, CDR2 SNTAGT. The CDR3 runs 13 residues. Between the trimmed V and J ends, which lost 7 bases and 0 bases, there was a span of 7 bases. For the CDR3, the DNA is TGTGCCAGCATCTCGGGTAGCAATCAGCCCCAGCATTTT. As protein: CASISGSNQPQHF.

V is TRBV10-3 and J is TRBJ2-6, with 10 bases identical to TRBD1. The germline gives CDR1 ENHRY, CDR2 SYGVKD. CDR3 size: 17 residues. V lost 6 bases and J lost 2; bases outside the gene matches: 7. The CDR3 region is CAISVGTGVTGANVLTF. The CDR3 DNA sequence: TGTGCCATCAGCGTTGGGACAGGGGTTACTGGGGCCAACGTCCTGACTTTC.

The CDR3 DNA follows: TGTGCCAGCAGCCAAGGGGGGTTAAATCAGCCCCAGCATTTT. Translated, it gives CASSQGGLNQPQHF. The chain links TRBV3-1 to TRBJ1-5; D may be TRBD1 (5 bases). The CDR3 is made up of 14 amino acids. Between the trimmed V and J ends, which lost 1 base and 4 bases, there was a span of 8 bases. Germline CDR1 is LGHDT and CDR2 is YNNKEL (reference sequence).

About this clonotype: This could be a read error, since a much larger clone is one nucleotide away. The V call is TRBV10-3, the J call TRBJ1-2; 9 positions match TRBD1. Germline CDR1 ENHRY, CDR2 SYGVKD. The CDR3 covers 13 residues. This CDR3 reads CARTRDRAYGYAF. The CDR3, as DNA: TGTGCCAGGACCCGGGACAGGGCATATGGCTACGCCTTC.

The sample holds many counts of this clonotype. The CDR3 reads CASSPPSNTEAFF. The DNA of the CDR3 is TGTGCCAGCAGCCCTCCATCGAACACTGAAGCTTTCTTT. The gene calls are TRBV9 and TRBJ1-1; D unresolved. Germline CDR1 reads SGDLS; CDR2 reads YYNGEE. V lost 4 bases, J lost 1 base, and 8 bases lay in between. This CDR3 spans 13 amino acids. The full variable domain, its missing parts supplied by reference TRBV9 and TRBJ1-1, is DSGVTQTPKHLITATGQRVTLRCSPRSGDLSVYWYQQSLDQGLQFLIQYYNGEERAKGNILERFSAQQFPDLHSELNLSSLELGDSALYFCASSPPSNTEAFFGQGTRLTVV.

This clonotype was seen at least ten times. V gene TRBV5-1 combines with J gene TRBJ2-5, with TRBD2 matching over 7 bases. From germline, CDR1 is SGHRS and CDR2 YFSETQ. V shed 0 bases and J 2 bases; nucleotides not matched to a gene: 4. The length of the CDR3 is 15 residues. This chain's CDR3 is CASSLAGTTQETQYF. The CDR3 DNA reads TGCGCCAGCAGCTTGGCCGGGACTACACAAGAGACCCAGTACTTC.

The rearrangement links TRBV11-2 to TRBJ2-2; 14 bases are a match to TRBD2. The V gene's germline CDR1 is SGHAT and CDR2 FQNNGV. The CDR3 spans 19 residues. After removal of 4 bases from V and 5 bases from J, the junction contained 12 bases not matched to a gene. CDR3 residues: CASSSLKGLAGVRTGELFF. The CDR3 DNA is TGTGCCAGCAGCTCGCTTAAGGGACTAGCGGGAGTACGAACCGGGGAGCTGTTTTTT.

Concerning this clonotype itself: Because it lacks the conserved phenylalanine or tryptophan at the end, this CDR3 is likely a read error. V is TRBV20-1 and J is TRBJ2-6, with D possibly being TRBD2 (5 bases). Between the trimmed V and J ends, which lost 5 bases and 2 bases, there was a span of 25 bases. The CDR3 extends over 19 amino acids. Germline V gene data show CDR1 as DFQATT and CDR2 as SNEGSKA (reference sequence). The CDR3 reads CSALQNTGELAAGANVLTL. CDR3 nucleotides: TGCAGTGCTCTACAGAACACCGGGGAGCTGGCGGCTGGGGCCAACGTCCTGACTCTC.

This clonotype was detected ten times or more. The chain recombines TRBV7-9 with TRBJ2-7, with D possibly matching TRBD1 (6 bases). Germline assignment: CDR1 SEHNR and CDR2 FQNEAQ (reference sequence). V shed 4 bases and J shed 6 bases, with 19 bases lying between them. This CDR3 is 15 amino acids long. The CDR3 is CASSSDRTEVVEQYF. In DNA, the CDR3 is TGTGCCAGCAGCTCAGACAGGACCGAAGTGGTCGAGCAGTACTTC.

The genes are TRBV6-4 and TRBJ2-2, with 7 bases that match TRBD2. CDR3 size: 16 residues. V shed 0 bases and J 8 bases; nucleotides not matched to a gene: 9. Germline lookup yields CDR1 MRHNA and CDR2 SNTAGT. The CDR3: CASSDSTGGMAGELFF. The CDR3 DNA sequence: TGTGCCAGCAGTGACTCGACGGGGGGTATGGCTGGGGAGCTGTTTTTT.

On this clonotype itself: A much larger clone is a single base away; this may be a read error. V and J are TRBV5-1 and TRBJ2-7, with TRBD2 as a possible D gene (6 bases). Germline CDR1 is SGHRS and CDR2 is YFSETQ. The CDR3 loop spans 15 amino acids. V lost 1 base to trimming and J lost 6 bases, with 17 bases between them. CDR3 sequence: CASSLRRARTCEQYF. The CDR3 coding sequence is TGCGCCAGCAGCTTGAGGAGGGCCAGGACCTGCGAGCAGTACTTC.

In this sample, this clonotype turned up many times. This chain joins TRBV24-1 and TRBJ2-5, with D possibly being TRBD1 (6 bases). This CDR3 is built from 13 residues. CDR1 is KGHDR and CDR2 is SFDVKD in the germline V gene. Trimming cost V 7 bases and J 2 bases, with 10 bases left between them. The CDR3: CATSMTGQETQYF. The DNA of the CDR3 is TGTGCCACCAGCATGACAGGACAAGAGACCCAGTACTTC.

As to this clonotype: In this CDR3 the conserved last residue, phenylalanine or tryptophan, is missing, so a read error is likely. The J gene is TRBJ2-7, the V gene TRBV19; D ambiguous. CDR3 length: 14 residues. Germline V CDR1 and CDR2: LNHDA, SQIVND (reference sequence). Trimming pared 5 bases from V and 6 bases from J, leaving 17 bases between. The CDR3 DNA sequence: TGTGCCAGTAGTTCCCGACCCTCCGCATCCGAGCAGTACCTC. It specifies CASSSRPSASEQYL.

The chain links TRBV7-8 to TRBJ2-2; D unclear. The CDR3 spans 14 residues. In germline, CDR1 is SGHVS, CDR2 FQNEAQ. V lost 2 bases to trimming and J lost 8 bases, with 12 bases between them. The CDR3 coding sequence is TGTGCCAGCAGCTTAATAGCAGGATCTGGGGAGCTGTTTTTT. This encodes CASSLIAGSGELFF.

The chain couples TRBV24-1 to TRBJ1-4; D ambiguous. The CDR3 has 13 amino acids. Trimming took off 4 bases at V and 4 bases at J, with 6 bases between the two ends. The V gene's germline CDR1 is KGHDR and CDR2 SFDVKD. The chain's CDR3 is CATSDSNNEKLFF. The CDR3, as DNA: TGTGCCACCAGTGACAGTAATAATGAAAAACTGTTTTTT.

Ten or more counts support this clonotype. This chain links TRBV28 with TRBJ1-1; the match to TRBD1 covers 7 bases. Unmatched junction bases numbered 4, after V lost 2 bases and J lost 4 bases. This CDR3 spans 14 amino acids. CDR1 and CDR2 (germline): MDHEN, SYDVKM. CDR3 in DNA: TGTGCCAGCAGTTTACCCAGGGGGTTCACTGAAGCTTTCTTT. This sequence encodes CASSLPRGFTEAFF.

This chain connects TRBV30 to TRBJ2-5; D is unresolved. The CDR3 extends over 12 amino acids. The V end was cut by 0 bases, the J end by 5 bases, with 7 bases between. In germline, CDR1 is GTSNPN, CDR2 SVGIG (reference sequence). The CDR3 bases are TGTGCCTGGAGTGTAAATGGGGAGACCCAGTACTTC. It is translated as CAWSVNGETQYF.

The chain uses TRBV10-3 and TRBJ1-1, with 9 nucleotides matching TRBD1. From germline, CDR1 is ENHRY and CDR2 SYGVKD. V was clipped by 6 bases and J by 7 bases; unmatched bases: 9. This CDR3 spans 14 amino acids. The CDR3 DNA reads TGTGCCATCAGCGGGACGGCGGACAGGGGTGAAGCTTTCTTT. This sequence encodes CAISGTADRGEAFF.

On this clonotype: This may stem from a read error, because a much larger clone lies one nucleotide away. The chain has TRBV12-3 or TRBV12-4 and TRBJ2-7, with 7 bases lining up with TRBD1. This CDR3 contains 14 residues. The CDR3 here is CAGSKQGRVGEQYF. Here the CDR3 DNA reads TGTGCCGGCAGTAAACAGGGGAGAGTGGGCGAGCAGTACTTC.

This clonotype was detected ten times or more. This chain links TRBV29-1 with TRBJ1-2; D not certain. This CDR3 contains 14 residues. Deletions cut 1 base from V and 4 bases from J, with 13 bases between. From germline, CDR1 is SQVTM and CDR2 ANQGSEA. The CDR3 sequence: CSVEVPGTRYGYTF. The DNA for the CDR3 is TGCAGCGTTGAAGTACCAGGAACCCGCTATGGCTACACCTTC. The full variable domain, rest sourced from reference TRBV29-1 and TRBJ1-2, is SAVISQKPSRDICQRGTSLTIQCQVDSQVTMMFWYRQQPGQSLTLIATANQGSEATYESGFVIDKFPISRPNLTFSTLTVSNMSPEDSSIYLCSVEVPGTRYGYTFGSGTRLTVV.

This clonotype has a handful of counts. The chain joins TRBV2 to TRBJ1-5, with D tentatively TRBD1 (5 bases). Germline CDR1 reads SNHLY; CDR2 reads FYNNEI. V lost 4 bases and J 3 bases, leaving 13 bases between the germline ends. This CDR3 has 15 residues. In nucleotides, the CDR3 is TGTGCCAGCAGTGTAAGGGGTGGGGACAATCAGCCCCAGCATTTT. The encoded protein is CASSVRGGDNQPQHF.

The chain joins TRBV5-5 to TRBJ2-6, with D uncertain. The ends were cut back, 3 bases at V and 4 bases at J, with 5 bases in the middle. The CDR3 covers 13 residues. Germline assignment: CDR1 SGHKS and CDR2 YYEKEE (reference sequence). CDR3: CASSSAGANVLTF. The CDR3 nucleotides read TGTGCCAGCAGCTCAGCCGGGGCCAACGTCCTGACTTTC. Looking up the rest from reference TRBV5-5 and TRBJ2-6 gives the full variable domain: DAGVTQSPTHLIKTRGQQVTLRCSPISGHKSVSWYQQVLGQGPQFIFQYYEKEERGRGNFPDRFSARQFPNYSSELNVNALLLGDSALYLCASSSAGANVLTFGAGSRLTVL.